A single sample is the source of the 10 T cell receptor beta chains below, sequenced in a study of T cells in Graves' hyperthyroidism and ophthalmopathy. The investigators amplified TCR beta CDR3 regions from RNA transcripts. The primer set for the first-round RT-PCR of the TCR CDR3 was HTBI. TCRdb ran MiXCR on the multiplex PCR reads and lists one entry per CDR3 protein. Here the sample spans a few hundred thousand distinct CDR3 sequences, 18% being singletons. Specimen: blood. These TCRs come from a man younger than 35 with Graves' ophthalmopathy.

The gene calls are TRBV5-1 and TRBJ1-5; unclear D gene. The CDR3 totals 15 residues. CDR1 is SGHRS, CDR2 YFSETQ, per germline. Trimming left V 3 bases short and J 0 bases short, with 10 bases between. In nucleotides, the CDR3 is TGCGCCAGCAGCTCCCATGGCGATAGCAATCAGCCCCAGCATTTT. Translation gives CASSSHGDSNQPQHF.

The rearrangement joins TRBV18 to TRBJ2-5; D is perhaps TRBD1 or TRBD2 (5 bases each). This CDR3 is built from 18 residues. V shed 0 bases and J shed 5 bases, with 22 bases lying between them. Germline-derived CDR1 and CDR2 are KGHSH and LQKENI. This CDR3 is CASSPPLGRDEKGETQYF. The CDR3 nucleotides are TGTGCCAGCTCACCACCTTTAGGCCGGGACGAAAAGGGGGAGACCCAGTACTTC.

The gene calls are TRBV6-5 and TRBJ2-3, with no clear D. Deletions cut 4 bases from V and 2 bases from J, with 13 bases between. The CDR3 has 15 residues. Germline V gene lookup returns CDR1 MNHEY and CDR2 SVGAGI. CDR3 nucleotides: TGTGCCAGCAGTTCCGGACGTCAGCCCACAGATACGCAGTATTTT. It translates to CASSSGRQPTDTQYF.

The rearrangement joins TRBV9 to TRBJ1-3; D unresolved. Germline CDR1 and CDR2: SGDLS and YYNGEE. Trimming removed 2 bases at V and 0 bases at J, with 6 bases between. This CDR3 comprises 14 residues. The CDR3 sequence is CASSVQSSGNTIYF. In nucleotides, the CDR3 is TGTGCCAGCAGCGTTCAGAGCTCTGGAAACACCATATATTTT. Full variable domain (outside the CDR3, taken from reference TRBV9 and TRBJ1-3): DSGVTQTPKHLITATGQRVTLRCSPRSGDLSVYWYQQSLDQGLQFLIQYYNGEERAKGNILERFSAQQFPDLHSELNLSSLELGDSALYFCASSVQSSGNTIYFGEGSWLTVV.

This clonotype was seen a handful of times. J is TRBJ2-1 and V is TRBV12-3 or TRBV12-4, with D possibly called TRBD1 or TRBD2 (5 bases each). V shed 6 bases and J shed 5 bases, with 11 bases lying between them. The CDR3 extends over 13 amino acids. This chain's CDR3 is CASRRGADNEQFF. CDR3 nucleotide sequence: TGTGCCAGCAGACGAGGGGCAGACAATGAGCAGTTCTTC.

In this sample, this clonotype turned up many times. The chain employs TRBV3-1 and TRBJ2-3, with D perhaps TRBD1 or TRBD2 (6 bases each). CDR1 is LGHDT and CDR2 is YNNKEL in the germline V gene (reference sequence). The CDR3 spans 14 residues. Trimming removed 1 base at V and 9 bases at J, with 14 bases between. CDR3: CASSQAGVGATQYF. CDR3 sequence (DNA): TGTGCCAGCAGCCAAGCGGGGGTGGGGGCAACGCAGTATTTT.

This clonotype was picked up many times. The genes are TRBV28 and TRBJ1-5; 7 positions match TRBD1. V lost 6 bases, J lost 1 base, and 9 bases stayed unmatched. Germline CDR1 and CDR2: MDHEN and SYDVKM. This CDR3 has 16 residues. This CDR3 is CASRAQQGGSNQPQHF. CDR3 DNA sequence: TGTGCCAGCAGAGCACAGCAGGGGGGAAGCAATCAGCCCCAGCATTTT.

The chain couples TRBV5-8 to TRBJ1-2, with D hard to call. In germline, CDR1 is SGHTS, CDR2 YDEGEE. The CDR3 runs 14 residues. The V end was cut by 4 bases, the J end by 3 bases, with 13 bases between. The chain's CDR3 is CASSPPLDDYGYTF. The CDR3 DNA reads TGTGCCAGCAGCCCTCCCCTAGACGACTATGGCTACACCTTC.

The chain employs TRBV18 and TRBJ2-1; TRBD2 matches at 8 bases. CDR3 length equals 15 residues. Per germline, CDR1 KGHSH and CDR2 LQKENI. Trimming took 3 bases from V and 7 from J; bases not matched to a gene: 8. CDR3 bases: TGTGCCAGCTCACCGAAGGCGGGGGGATGGAATGAGCAGTTCTTC. This codes for CASSPKAGGWNEQFF. The entire variable domain, with the rest obtained from reference TRBV18 and TRBJ2-1, is as follows: NAGVMQNPRHLVRRRGQEARLRCSPMKGHSHVYWYRQLPEEGLKFMVYLQKENIIDESGMPKERFSAEFPKEGPSILRIQQVVRGDSAAYFCASSPKAGGWNEQFFGPGTRLTVL.

As regards this clonotype: This could be a read error, since a much larger clone is one nucleotide away. Written as DNA, the CDR3 is TGTGCCCGCAGTCCCGAAGAGAGGAGCTCCTACGAGCAGTACTTC. Translated: CARSPEERSSYEQYF. J is TRBJ2-7 and V is TRBV28; no clear D gene. The CDR3 is 15 amino acids. Germline V gives CDR1 MDHEN, CDR2 SYDVKM.